This TCR beta chain was found in a study of blood T cell repertoires in COVID-19. Overall study context: Sources were T cells, B-cell-depleted T cells, or PBMCs; the material itself was cDNA or gDNA.

This clone appeared a single time. Using immunoSEQ multiplex PCR, the repertoire was profiled, and TCRdb retains in-frame clones only, with some absent. The sample yields roughly 110,000 clones, 89% seen once. Material: peripheral blood. The clonotype comes from a man aged 40-50 years with active or convalescent COVID-19.

The CDR3 nucleotides are TGTGCCAGCAGAACGGGGGGAGGAGAAGCTTTCTTT. Its protein is CASRTGGGEAFF. The rearrangement joins TRBV6-5 to TRBJ1-1; tentative D call: TRBD1 (5 bases). V shed 6 bases and J shed 8 bases, with 13 bases lying between them. This CDR3 region has 12 residues. The V gene's germline CDR1 is MNHEY and CDR2 SVGAGI.